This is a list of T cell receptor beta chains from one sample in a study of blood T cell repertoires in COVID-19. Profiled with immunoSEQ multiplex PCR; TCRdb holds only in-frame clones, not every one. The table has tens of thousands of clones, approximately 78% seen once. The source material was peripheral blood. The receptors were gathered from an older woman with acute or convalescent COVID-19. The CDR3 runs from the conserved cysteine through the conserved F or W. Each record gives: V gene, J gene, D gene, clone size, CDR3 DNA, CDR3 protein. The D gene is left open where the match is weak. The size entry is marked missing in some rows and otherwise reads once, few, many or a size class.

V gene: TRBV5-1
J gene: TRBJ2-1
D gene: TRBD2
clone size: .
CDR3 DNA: TGCGCCAGCAGGGCCGGGACTAACTCCTACAATGAGCAGTTCTTC
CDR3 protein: CASRAGTNSYNEQFF

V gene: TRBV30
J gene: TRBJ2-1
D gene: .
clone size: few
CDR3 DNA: TGTGCCTGGAGTCGGTGGCCGGGGTCCTACAATGAGCAGTTCTTC
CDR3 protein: CAWSRWPGSYNEQFF

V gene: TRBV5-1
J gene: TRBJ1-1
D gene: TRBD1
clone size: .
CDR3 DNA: TGCGCCAGCAGCCGGACAGGTCCCGAGGGTGAAGCTTTCTTT
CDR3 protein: CASSRTGPEGEAFF

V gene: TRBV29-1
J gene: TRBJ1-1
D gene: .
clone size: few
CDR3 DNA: TGCAGCGTTTATGATGTCTTCGGGGGCACTGAAGCTTTCTTT
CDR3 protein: CSVYDVFGGTEAFF

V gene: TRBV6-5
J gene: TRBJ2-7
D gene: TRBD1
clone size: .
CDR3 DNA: TGTGCCAGCAGTACAGGGACAGGGCGCTCCTACGAGCAGTACTTC
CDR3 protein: CASSTGTGRSYEQYF

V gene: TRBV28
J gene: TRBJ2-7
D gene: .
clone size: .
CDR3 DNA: TGTGCCAGCAGTGAGGGGGGGGAATACGAGCAGTACTTC
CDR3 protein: CASSEGGEYEQYF

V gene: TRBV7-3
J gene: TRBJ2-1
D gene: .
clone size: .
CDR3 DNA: TGTGCCAGCAGCCGAAAGGGGCCAGGTGCTGAGCAGTTCTTC
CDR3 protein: CASSRKGPGAEQFF

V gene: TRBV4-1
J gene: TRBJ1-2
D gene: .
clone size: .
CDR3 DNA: TGCGCCAGCAGCCAAGATGGGGCCTCCCAGCGAGGTGGCTACACCTTC
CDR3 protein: CASSQDGASQRGGYTF

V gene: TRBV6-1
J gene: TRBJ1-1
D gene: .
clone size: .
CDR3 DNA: TGTGCCAGCAGTCCAGGGAACACTGAAGCTTTCTTT
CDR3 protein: CASSPGNTEAFF

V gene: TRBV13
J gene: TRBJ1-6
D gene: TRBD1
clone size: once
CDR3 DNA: TGTGCCAGCAGCTCGGGACAGTCAAATTCACCCCTCCACTTT
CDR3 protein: CASSSGQSNSPLHF

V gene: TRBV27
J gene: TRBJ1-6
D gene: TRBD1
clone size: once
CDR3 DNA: TGTGCCAGCAGTTTAACAGGGGTGGGGTCACCCCTCCACTTT
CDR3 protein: CASSLTGVGSPLHF

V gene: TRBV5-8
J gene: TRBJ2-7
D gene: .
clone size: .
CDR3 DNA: TGTGCCAGCAGCTTGGACACCAACTACGAGCAGTACTTC
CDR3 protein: CASSLDTNYEQYF

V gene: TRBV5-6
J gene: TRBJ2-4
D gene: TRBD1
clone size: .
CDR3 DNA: TGTGCCAGCAGCCCGGACAGGGCTGACATTCAGTACTTC
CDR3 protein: CASSPDRADIQYF

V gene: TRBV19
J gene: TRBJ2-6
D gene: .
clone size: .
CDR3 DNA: TGTGCCAGTAGTACGCGAGTTACCTCTGGGGCCAACGTCCTGACTTTC
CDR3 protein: CASSTRVTSGANVLTF